The T cell receptor (beta chain) under discussion was sequenced for a study of shared clonotypes between healthy human individuals. Using immunoSEQ multiplex PCR, the repertoire was profiled, and TCRdb retains in-frame clones only, with some absent. The sample consists of some 2.1 million clones, 95% of them appearing once. This clone has just one count. The same CDR3 is also encoded by other DNA sequences in this sample. Sequenced: naive CD4+ T cells sorted from blood. Subset denoted: CD45RA+ positively selected. This TCR was recovered from a man between 18 and 29 years old in good health.

CDR3 nucleotides: TGTGCCAGCAGTTATTCTAGCGGGGATTACGAGCAGTACTTC. This encodes CASSYSSGDYEQYF. This chain uses TRBV6-6 with TRBJ2-7, with 9 nucleotides matching TRBD2. CDR1 and CDR2 from the germline V gene are MNHNY and SVGAGI (reference sequence). This CDR3 contains 14 residues. J lost 4 bases, V lost 3 bases, and 4 bases had no gene match.